The entry that follows covers one TCR beta chain sequence. Treatment noted: some 19 received Ad26.COV2.S at low or high dose, single or two shots; about 5 received placebo; per-sample allocation not given. Material that was analyzed had been drawn on day 63 after the first vaccine or placebo injection. The ends lost 3 bases at V and 14 bases at J; junction bases unmatched: 7. This CDR3 has 12 residues. Germline V CDR1 and CDR2: KGHSH, LQKENI. The data were obtained in a study of Ad26.COV2.S vaccination and SARS-CoV-2 variants. Generated by immunoSEQ multiplex PCR, the TCRdb table keeps only in-frame clones and is missing some. In the table there are about 350,000 clones, about 85% of which are singletons.

Sequences were derived from peripheral blood, sampled in a trial of Ad26.COV2.S vaccine versus placebo. The sequence came from a person aged 18-65 years who received the Ad26.COV2.S COVID-19 vaccine or a placebo. The J gene is TRBJ2-3, the V gene TRBV18; 8 nucleotides line up with TRBD2. CDR3 amino acids: CASSPPGLGPYF. In nucleotides, the CDR3 is TGTGCCAGCTCACCCCCGGGACTAGGGCCGTATTTT.